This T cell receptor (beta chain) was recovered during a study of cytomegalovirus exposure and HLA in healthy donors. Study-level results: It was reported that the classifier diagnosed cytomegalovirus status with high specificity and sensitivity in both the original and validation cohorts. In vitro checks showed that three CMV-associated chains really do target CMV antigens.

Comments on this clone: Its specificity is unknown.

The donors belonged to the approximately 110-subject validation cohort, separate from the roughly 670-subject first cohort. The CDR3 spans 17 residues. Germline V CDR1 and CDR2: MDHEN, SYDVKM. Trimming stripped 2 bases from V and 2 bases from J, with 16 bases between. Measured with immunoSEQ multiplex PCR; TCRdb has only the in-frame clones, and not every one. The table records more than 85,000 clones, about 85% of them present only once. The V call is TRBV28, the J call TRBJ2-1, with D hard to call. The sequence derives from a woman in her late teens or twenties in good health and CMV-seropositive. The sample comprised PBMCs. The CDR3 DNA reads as TGTGCCAGCAGTTTACCCCTACCGTTGCCTACCTACAATGAGCAGTTCTTC. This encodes CASSLPLPLPTYNEQFF.